The present TCR beta chain was sequenced within a study of breast tumors, draining lymph nodes, adjacent tissues. In germline, CDR1 is MNHEY, CDR2 SVGEGT. This CDR3 is built from 13 residues. V lost 7 bases and J 4 bases, leaving 13 bases between the germline ends. Study results and limitations: The lymph node origin of tumor T cells was framed as consistent with a hypothesis, not demonstrated. Compared with lymph nodes, tumors were less diverse; compared with nontumor tissue, more. Tumor and nontumor repertoires were significantly more similar in luminal-like than in basal-like breast cancer. Most tumor T cells seemingly derive from lymph node, then expand in tumor.

TCRdb analysed the multiplex PCR reads with MiXCR anew, one entry per CDR3 protein. The sample records around 230,000 distinct CDR3 sequences, less than 35% being singletons. Breast cancer patients provided tissue from their axillary draining lymph nodes. Concerning this clonotype: Its antigen remains unknown.

Sequenced input: axillary lymph node tissue. The chain has TRBV6-2 or TRBV6-3 and TRBJ1-2; TRBD1 might be the D (5 bases). The origin of this receptor is a female donor with breast cancer. Some clones in this sample may be carry-over from other donors' samples. The CDR3 loop reads CASKRDGFYGYTF. CDR3 sequence (DNA): TGTGCCAGCAAGAGGGACGGCTTCTATGGCTACACCTTC.